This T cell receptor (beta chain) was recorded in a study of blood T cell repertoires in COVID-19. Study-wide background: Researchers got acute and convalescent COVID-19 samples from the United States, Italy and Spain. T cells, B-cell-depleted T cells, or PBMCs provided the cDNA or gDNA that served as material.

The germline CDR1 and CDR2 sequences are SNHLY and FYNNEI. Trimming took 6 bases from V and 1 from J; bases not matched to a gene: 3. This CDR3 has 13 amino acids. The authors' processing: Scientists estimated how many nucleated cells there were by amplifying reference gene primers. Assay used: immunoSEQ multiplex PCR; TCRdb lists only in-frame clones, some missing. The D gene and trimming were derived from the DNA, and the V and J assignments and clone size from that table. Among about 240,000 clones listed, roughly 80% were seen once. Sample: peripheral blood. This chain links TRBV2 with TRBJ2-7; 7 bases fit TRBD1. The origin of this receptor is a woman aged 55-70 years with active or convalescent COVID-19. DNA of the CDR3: TGTGCCAGCAGGGGGGACAGTTCCTACGAGCAGTACTTC. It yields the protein CASRGDSSYEQYF. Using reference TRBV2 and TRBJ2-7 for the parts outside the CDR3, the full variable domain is EPEVTQTPSHQVTQMGQEVILRCVPISNHLYFYWYRQILGQKVEFLVSFYNNEISEKSEIFDDQFSVERPDGSNFTLKIRSTKLEDSAMYFCASRGDSSYEQYFGPGTRLTVT.